Sequencing of this T cell receptor beta chain was carried out in a study of T-cell reconstitution after alpha-beta-depleted transplantation in children. V dropped 3 bases and J dropped 2 bases, with 14 bases sitting between them. The germline gives CDR1 DFQATT, CDR2 SNEGSKA (reference sequence). The CDR3 has 15 amino acids. This clonotype was recorded many times. Unique molecular identifiers featured in how the TCRbeta library was prepared. TCRdb reprocessed the PCR reads via MiXCR and lists one record per CDR3 protein. The sample lists around 400,000 distinct CDR3 sequences, approximately 10% occurring once.

The chain has TRBV20-1 and TRBJ1-3; tentative D call: TRBD1 (6 bases). Specimen: PBMCs from the stem cell graft donor, collected from the stem cell graft. The sequence came from a human donor who donated a stem cell graft to a child with acute myeloid leukemia. The CDR3 reads CSASQGGATGNTIYF. CDR3 bases: TGCAGTGCTAGTCAAGGGGGGGCCACTGGAAACACCATATATTTT.